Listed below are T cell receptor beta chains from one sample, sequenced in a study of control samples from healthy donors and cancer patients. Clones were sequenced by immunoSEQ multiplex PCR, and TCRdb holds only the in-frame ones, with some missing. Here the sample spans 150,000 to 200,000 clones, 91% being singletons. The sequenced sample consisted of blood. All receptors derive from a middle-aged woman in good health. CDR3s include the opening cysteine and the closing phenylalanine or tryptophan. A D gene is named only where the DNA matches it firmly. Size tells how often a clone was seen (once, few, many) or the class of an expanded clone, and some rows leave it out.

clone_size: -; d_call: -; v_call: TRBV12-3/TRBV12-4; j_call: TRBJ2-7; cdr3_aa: CASSSKSYEQYF; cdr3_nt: TGTGCCAGCAGTTCTAAGAGTTACGAGCAGTACTTC
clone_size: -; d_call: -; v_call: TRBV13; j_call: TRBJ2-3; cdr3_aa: CASRGGTDTQYF; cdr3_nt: TGTGCCAGCAGGGGAGGCACAGATACGCAGTATTTT
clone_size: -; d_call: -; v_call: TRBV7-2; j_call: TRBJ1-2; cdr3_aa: CASSPDRNYGYTF; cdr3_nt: TGTGCCAGCAGCCCCGACAGAAACTATGGCTACACCTTC
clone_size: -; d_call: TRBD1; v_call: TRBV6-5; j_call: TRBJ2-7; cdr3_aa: CASSYDRVPGHEQYF; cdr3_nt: TGTGCCAGCAGTTACGACAGGGTCCCAGGCCACGAGCAGTACTTC
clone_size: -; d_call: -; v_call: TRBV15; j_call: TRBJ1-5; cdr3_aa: CATSRAAGYQPQHF; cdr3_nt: TGTGCCACCAGCAGAGCGGCAGGGTATCAGCCCCAGCATTTT
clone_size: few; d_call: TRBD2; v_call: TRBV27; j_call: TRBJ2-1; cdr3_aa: CASSSGGSYNEQFF; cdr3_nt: TGTGCCAGCAGTAGCGGGGGGTCTTACAATGAGCAGTTCTTC
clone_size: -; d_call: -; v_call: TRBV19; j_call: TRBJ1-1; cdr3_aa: CASSVAQFGVSSGFF; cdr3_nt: TGTGCCAGTAGTGTGGCCCAGTTTGGCGTTAGTTCGGGTTTCTTT
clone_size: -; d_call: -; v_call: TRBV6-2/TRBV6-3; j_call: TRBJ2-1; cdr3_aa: CASSFPGGEQFF; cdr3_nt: TGTGCCAGCAGCTTTCCAGGAGGTGAGCAGTTCTTC
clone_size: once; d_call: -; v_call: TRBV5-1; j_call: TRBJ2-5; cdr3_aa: CASSLVGAGETQYF; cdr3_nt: TGCGCCAGCAGCTTGGTGGGGGCAGGGGAGACCCAGTACTTC
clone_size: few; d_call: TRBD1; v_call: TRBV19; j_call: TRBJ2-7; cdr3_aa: CASSAGTGFGQYF; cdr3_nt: TGTGCCAGTAGTGCGGGGACAGGGTTTGGGCAGTACTTC
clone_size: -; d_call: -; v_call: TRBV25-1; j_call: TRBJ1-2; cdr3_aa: CASSESSQGIKYGYTF; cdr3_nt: TGTGCCAGCAGTGAATCCAGCCAGGGGATAAAGTATGGCTACACCTTC
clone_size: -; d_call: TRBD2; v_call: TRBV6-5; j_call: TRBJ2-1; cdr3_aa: CASSPLAGINNEQFF; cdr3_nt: TGTGCCAGCAGTCCCCTAGCGGGGATAAACAATGAGCAGTTCTTC
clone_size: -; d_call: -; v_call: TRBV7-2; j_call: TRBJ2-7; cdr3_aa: CASSFTGPGRYEQYF; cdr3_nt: TGTGCCAGCAGCTTTACAGGTCCGGGACGCTACGAGCAGTACTTC
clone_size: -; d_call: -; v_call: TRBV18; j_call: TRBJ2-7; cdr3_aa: CASSPPAGGVSYEQYF; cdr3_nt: TGTGCCAGCTCACCACCGGCAGGGGGGGTCTCCTACGAGCAGTACTTC
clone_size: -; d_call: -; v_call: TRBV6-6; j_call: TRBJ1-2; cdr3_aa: CASRVDYGYTF; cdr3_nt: TGTGCCAGCAGGGTAGACTATGGCTACACCTTC
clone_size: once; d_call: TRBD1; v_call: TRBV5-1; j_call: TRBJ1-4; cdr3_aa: CASSQGQGNEKLFF; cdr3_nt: TGCGCCAGCAGCCAGGGACAGGGTAATGAAAAACTGTTTTTT
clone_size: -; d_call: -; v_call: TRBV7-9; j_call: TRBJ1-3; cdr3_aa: CASSRIGASSGNTIYF; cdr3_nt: TGTGCCAGCAGCAGGATCGGGGCAAGCTCTGGAAACACCATATATTTT
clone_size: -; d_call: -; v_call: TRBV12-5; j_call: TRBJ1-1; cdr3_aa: CASGLISGSNMNTEAFF; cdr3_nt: TGTGCTAGTGGTTTGATATCAGGGAGTAACATGAACACTGAAGCTTTCTTT
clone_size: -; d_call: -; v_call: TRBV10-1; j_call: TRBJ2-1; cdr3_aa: CASSESGRNEQFF; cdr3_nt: TGCGCCAGCAGTGAGTCTGGACGGAATGAGCAGTTCTTC
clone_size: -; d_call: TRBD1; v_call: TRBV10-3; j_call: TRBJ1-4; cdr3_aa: CAISESGTDNEKLFF; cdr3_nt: TGTGCCATCAGTGAGTCGGGGACAGATAATGAAAAACTGTTTTTT
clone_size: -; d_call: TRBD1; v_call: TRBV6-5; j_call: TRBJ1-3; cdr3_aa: CASSYSTGDAGNTIYF; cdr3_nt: TGTGCCAGCAGTTACTCGACAGGGGATGCTGGAAACACCATATATTTT
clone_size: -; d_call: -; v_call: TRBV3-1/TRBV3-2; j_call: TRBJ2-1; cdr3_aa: CASSQEKVYSLYNEQFF; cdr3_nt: TGTGCCAGCAGCCAAGAAAAGGTGTACTCGTTATACAATGAGCAGTTCTTC
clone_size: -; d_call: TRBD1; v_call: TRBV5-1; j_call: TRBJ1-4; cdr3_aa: CASRTAGGAGEKLFF; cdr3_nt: TGCGCCAGCAGAACTGCAGGGGGCGCAGGTGAAAAACTGTTTTTT
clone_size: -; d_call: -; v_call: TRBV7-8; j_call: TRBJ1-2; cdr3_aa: CASSLSRGGYGYTF; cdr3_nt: TGTGCCAGCAGCTTAAGCAGGGGAGGCTATGGCTACACCTTC
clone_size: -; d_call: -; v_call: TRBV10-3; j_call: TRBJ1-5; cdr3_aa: CAISAGQGGSDQPQHF; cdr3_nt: TGTGCCATCAGTGCAGGGCAGGGAGGAAGTGATCAGCCCCAGCATTTT
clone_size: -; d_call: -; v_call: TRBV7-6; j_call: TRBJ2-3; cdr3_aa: CASSPRPLAGGTDTQYF; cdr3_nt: TGTGCCAGCAGCCCCCGCCCCCTGGCCGGGGGAACAGATACGCAGTATTTT
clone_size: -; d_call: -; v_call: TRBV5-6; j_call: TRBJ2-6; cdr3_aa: CASSLGPISGANVLTF; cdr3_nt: TGTGCCAGCAGTCTGGGACCGATCTCTGGGGCCAACGTCCTGACTTTC
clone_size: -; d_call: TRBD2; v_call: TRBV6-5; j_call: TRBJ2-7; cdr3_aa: CASSFLLAGVREQYF; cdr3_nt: TGTGCCAGCAGTTTTTTACTAGCGGGGGTGAGGGAGCAGTACTTC
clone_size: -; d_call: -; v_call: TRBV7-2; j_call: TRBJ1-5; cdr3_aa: CASSLELGTPQPQHF; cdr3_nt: TGTGCCAGCAGCTTAGAATTAGGGACCCCTCAGCCCCAGCATTTT
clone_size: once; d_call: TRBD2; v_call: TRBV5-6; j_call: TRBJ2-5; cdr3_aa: CASSTSGGAWETQYF; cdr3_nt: TGTGCCAGCAGCACTAGCGGGGGGGCCTGGGAGACCCAGTACTTC
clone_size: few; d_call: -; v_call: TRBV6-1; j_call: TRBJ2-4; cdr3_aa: CASSEALGSVTKNIQYF; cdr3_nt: TGTGCCAGCAGTGAAGCGCTCGGGAGTGTGACCAAAAACATTCAGTACTTC
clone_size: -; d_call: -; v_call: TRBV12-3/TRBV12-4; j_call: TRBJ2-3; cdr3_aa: CASSLHTSDTQYF; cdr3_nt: TGTGCCAGCAGTTTACACACTTCTGATACGCAGTATTTT
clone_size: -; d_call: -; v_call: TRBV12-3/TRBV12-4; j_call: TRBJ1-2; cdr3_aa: CASSFGRRFGYTF; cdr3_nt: TGTGCCAGCAGTTTTGGGCGGCGGTTTGGCTACACCTTC
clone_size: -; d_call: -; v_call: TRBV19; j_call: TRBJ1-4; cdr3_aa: CASSLGRANEKLFF; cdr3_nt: TGTGCCAGTAGTCTAGGGAGGGCTAATGAAAAACTGTTTTTT
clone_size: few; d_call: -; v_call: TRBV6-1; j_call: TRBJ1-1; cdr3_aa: CATLGQGKAFF; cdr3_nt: TGTGCCACCCTCGGGCAGGGGAAAGCTTTCTTT
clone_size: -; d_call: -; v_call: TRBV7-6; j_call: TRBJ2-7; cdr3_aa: CASSLGAVSSYEQYF; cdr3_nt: TGTGCCAGCAGCTTAGGAGCGGTAAGCTCCTACGAGCAGTACTTC
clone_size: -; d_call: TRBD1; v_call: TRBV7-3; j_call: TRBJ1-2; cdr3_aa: CASSEDRGSGYTF; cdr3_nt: TGTGCCAGCAGCGAGGACAGGGGTAGCGGCTACACCTTC
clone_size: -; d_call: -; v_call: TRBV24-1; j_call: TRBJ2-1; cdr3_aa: CATSDPVRGYNEQFF; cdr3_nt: TGTGCCACCAGTGATCCTGTGAGAGGGTACAATGAGCAGTTCTTC
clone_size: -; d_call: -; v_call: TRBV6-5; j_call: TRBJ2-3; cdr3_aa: CASSLHQYGTDTQYF; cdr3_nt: TGTGCCAGCAGTCTACACCAATACGGCACAGATACGCAGTATTTT
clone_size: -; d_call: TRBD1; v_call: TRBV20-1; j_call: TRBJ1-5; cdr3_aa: CSASGDRLYSNQPQHF; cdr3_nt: TGCAGTGCTAGTGGGGACAGGTTATATAGCAATCAGCCCCAGCATTTT
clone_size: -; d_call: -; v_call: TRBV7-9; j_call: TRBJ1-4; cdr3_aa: CASSLGSSELDEKLFF; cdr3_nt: TGTGCCAGCAGCTTAGGTTCCTCGGAGCTGGATGAAAAACTGTTTTTT
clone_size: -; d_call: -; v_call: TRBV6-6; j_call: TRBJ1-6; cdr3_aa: CASFGVPYNSPLHF; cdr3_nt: TGTGCCAGCTTTGGGGTCCCCTATAATTCACCCCTCCACTTT
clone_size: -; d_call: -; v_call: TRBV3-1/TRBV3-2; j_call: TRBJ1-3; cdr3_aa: CASSQVSGNTIYF; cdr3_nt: TGTGCCAGCAGCCAAGTCTCTGGAAACACCATATATTTT